The 22 T cell receptor beta chains reported below all come from one sample, sequenced in a study of T cell clusters in autoimmune cytopenias. TRB rearrangements were amplified by touch-down multiplex PCR with mixed TRB-A/B primers. TCRdb reprocessed the multiplex PCR reads, keeping one entry per CDR3 protein, no DNA. This sample contains about 5,000 distinct CDR3 sequences. Each sample's input was approximately 0.25 ug genomic DNA, 35,000 to 40,000 genome equivalents. The specimen was peripheral blood. These receptors originate from a human donor with an autoimmune cytopenia or autoimmune hepatitis (not recorded which).

The J gene is TRBJ2-7, the V gene TRBV27; TCRdb's D call of TRBD1 is untestable without DNA. CDR1 and CDR2 from the germline V gene are MNHEY and SMNVEV (reference sequence). The CDR3 extends over 18 amino acids. CDR3 residues: CASSFRWGGVGQSYEQYF.

The chain uses TRBV7-2 and TRBJ1-1; TCRdb outputs TRBD1, but without DNA this stays unchecked. Germline loops: CDR1 SGHTA, CDR2 FQGNSA. The CDR3 length is 14 residues. The CDR3 sequence: CASSLVGARTEAFF.

According to its frequency, this clonotype is medium-sized. This chain uses TRBV18 with TRBJ2-7; absent DNA, TCRdb's TRBD2 call cannot be checked. Germline CDR1 reads KGHSH; CDR2 reads LQKENI. The CDR3 loop spans 14 amino acids. The CDR3: CASSPSTSPTEQYF.

Measured by frequency, this clonotype is medium-sized. The chain carries TRBV11-2 and TRBJ2-2; there is no DNA to check the TCRdb D call of TRBD2. The CDR3 is made up of 15 amino acids. Germline V lookup: CDR1 SGHAT, CDR2 FQNNGV. The CDR3 reads CASSPGRAGTGELFF.

The rearrangement links TRBV7-3 to TRBJ2-3; TCRdb proposes TRBD1, but this gene call is untestable without DNA. The CDR3 loop spans 14 amino acids. Germline CDR1 reads SGHTA; CDR2 reads FQGTGA. The CDR3 is CASSAARGTDTQYF. The full variable domain, its missing parts supplied by reference TRBV7-3 and TRBJ2-3, is GAGVSQTPSNKVTEKGKYVELRCDPISGHTALYWYRQSLGQGPEFLIYFQGTGAADDSGLPNDRFFAVRPEGSVSTLKIQRTERGDSAVYLCASSAARGTDTQYFGPGTRLTVL.

By frequency, this clonotype is medium-sized. This chain joins TRBV6-5 and TRBJ2-6; TCRdb outputs TRBD1, but without DNA this stays unchecked. The CDR3 is 16 amino acids. The V gene's germline CDR1 is MNHEY and CDR2 SVGAGI. CDR3 protein: CASNRNQGAGANVLTF.

The genes are TRBV6-5 and TRBJ1-1; TCRdb lists TRBD1, though no DNA is available to test this call. The germline V gene has CDR1 MNHEY and CDR2 SVGAGI. The CDR3 runs 15 residues. CDR3 region: CASSWTGDMNTEAFF.

This clonotype ranks as medium-sized in terms of frequency. The V and J genes are TRBV18 and TRBJ1-2; without DNA, the TCRdb call of TRBD1 cannot be checked. CDR1 KGHSH and CDR2 LQKENI come from the germline V gene. This CDR3 spans 13 amino acids. This chain's CDR3 is CASSPRTGDGYTF.

The chain is built from TRBV30 and TRBJ1-2; with no DNA, the TCRdb D assignment of TRBD1 cannot be verified. Germline-derived CDR1 and CDR2 are GTSNPN and SVGIG (reference sequence). This CDR3 comprises 12 residues. The CDR3 spells CAWTWGADGYTF.

This clonotype shows up as medium-sized by frequency. The chain recombines TRBV30 with TRBJ1-6. From germline, CDR1 is GTSNPN and CDR2 SVGIG (reference sequence). CDR3 length: 12 amino acids. The CDR3 sequence: CAWTGPSSPLHF.

Frequency places this clonotype as medium-sized. The chain links TRBV6-2 or TRBV6-3 to TRBJ2-1; the D call from TCRdb, TRBD1, cannot be confirmed without DNA. Germline V gene lookup returns CDR1 MNHEY and CDR2 SVGEGT. This CDR3 region has 16 residues. The chain's CDR3 is CASSYSGGKPYNEQFF.

The V gene is TRBV20-1, the J gene TRBJ2-1; the TCRdb call, TRBD2, lacks DNA for checking. This CDR3 contains 13 residues. The germline V gene encodes CDR1 DFQATT and CDR2 SNEGSKA (reference sequence). The CDR3 spells CSAGLAGGDEQFF.

This clonotype is called medium-sized based on its frequency. The chain employs TRBV29-1 and TRBJ1-2. The CDR3 consists of 13 residues. Germline assignment: CDR1 SQVTM and CDR2 ANQGSEA. The CDR3: CSVVNWHNYGYTF.

V and J are TRBV11-1 and TRBJ2-3; checking the TCRdb D call of TRBD2 is not possible without DNA. Germline V gene sequence: CDR1 SGHAT, CDR2 FQDESV (reference sequence). The CDR3 is 16 residues long. The CDR3 loop reads CASSSRSGAHTDTQYF.

CDR3 loop: CASSRGGAVEKLFF. The V and J genes are TRBV9 and TRBJ1-4. The CDR3 has 14 residues. Germline loops: CDR1 SGDLS, CDR2 YYNGEE. The whole variable domain, filled in from reference TRBV9 and TRBJ1-4, reads DSGVTQTPKHLITATGQRVTLRCSPRSGDLSVYWYQQSLDQGLQFLIQYYNGEERAKGNILERFSAQQFPDLHSELNLSSLELGDSALYFCASSRGGAVEKLFFGSGTQLSVL.

This clonotype is labeled medium-sized based on frequency. V is TRBV13 and J is TRBJ2-3; TCRdb reports TRBD2, a call that lacks DNA to check it against. The CDR3 covers 15 residues. CDR1 is PRHDT and CDR2 is FYEKMQ in the germline V gene (reference sequence). The CDR3 spells CASSFAGGPADTQYF.

Its frequency marks this clonotype as medium-sized. The chain recombines TRBV18 with TRBJ2-3. Germline values: CDR1 KGHSH, CDR2 LQKENI. The CDR3 is made up of 14 amino acids. CDR3 loop: CASSPLRSSDTQYF.

The chain joins TRBV5-6 to TRBJ1-1; TCRdb's D call of TRBD1 is untestable without DNA. Germline CDR1 reads SGHDT; CDR2 reads YYEEEE. The CDR3 sequence is 15 residues long. CDR3 amino acids: CASSQEGDRGPRAFF.

This clonotype is labeled medium-sized based on frequency. V gene TRBV6-2 or TRBV6-3 combines with J gene TRBJ1-4; with no DNA, the TCRdb D assignment of TRBD1 cannot be verified. The germline CDR1 and CDR2 sequences are MNHEY and SVGEGT. The CDR3 sequence is 18 residues long. CDR3 amino acids: CASSYSGTGLQANEKLFF.

J is TRBJ2-5 and V is TRBV10-3. The CDR3 totals 13 residues. CDR1 and CDR2 from the germline V gene are ENHRY and SYGVKD. The CDR3 region is CAISESRGETQYF.

This clonotype is called medium-sized based on its frequency. The chain recombines TRBV19 with TRBJ2-3; TCRdb gives TRBD1 as the D gene, but with no DNA this cannot be confirmed. The V gene's germline CDR1 is LNHDA and CDR2 SQIVND (reference sequence). The CDR3 length is 14 residues. CDR3 residues: CASSPGTSTDTQYF.

This clonotype is classed as medium-sized (0.01 to 0.1%) by frequency. The rearrangement joins TRBV6-1 to TRBJ1-2. This CDR3 is 14 amino acids long. The germline CDR1 and CDR2 sequences are MNHNS and SASEGT. The CDR3 reads CASSEAGANYGYTF.